This T cell receptor (beta chain) was profiled in a study of beta chain features in type 1 diabetes (dated by TCRdb to about 2018). About the study as a whole: Mean age, gender distribution, total cell number and subset yield were not different between patients and healthy donors. In the study, recently diagnosed type 1 diabetes patients and matched healthy donors were compared on the TCRB repertoires of their sorted circulating CD4+ T cell subsets. Naive and central memory subsets were obtained from all 30 or so donors, but regulatory and stem cell-like memory subsets were isolated from only 8 patients and roughly eight healthy donors. A total of about 100,000,000 sorted cells were examined across all samples, and RNA yield correlated strongly with the number of cells per subset. Points the paper makes about the study in general: PCR might favor shorter templates, but patient and control samples were amplified and corrected together, so any skew would affect both groups equally. A moderate but significant shortening of TCRB CDR3 length was observed in type 1 diabetes patients in all four CD4+ subsets. Patients with type 1 diabetes made fewer insertions and deleted more nucleotides at VDJ recombination sites, implying thymic rearrangement abnormalities. Because cDNA was sequenced instead of genomic DNA, activated cells with high expression could be over-represented, although the groups did not differ in activation or CD3 levels. Because small numbers of individuals were included in the HLA sub-analyses, any influence of HLA type on TCRB rearrangement was left unresolved. Naive, central memory and regulatory TCRB repertoires appeared to be more similar among patients than among healthy donors.

Each donor gave one peripheral blood draw, averaging roughly 0.11 L, which was collected into heparinised tubes. A BD FACSAria II and a panel including CD45RO, CCR7, CD25, CD127, CD95 and CD27 were used to sort naive, central memory, regulatory and stem cell-like memory CD4+ T cells. Every sorted population had a purity above 95%. PBMCs were isolated right away by Lymphoprep density gradient centrifugation and were stained directly, without culture. So that batch effects would be minimized, each experiment stained and sorted samples in pairs, pairing one healthy donor with one patient. For this clone: Its antigen remains unidentified. No clone much larger than this one lies a single base away; base qualities are absent.

Trimming at the junction amounts to 2 bases on V and 6 bases on J, and the germline ends lie 10 bases apart. The CDR3 runs 13 amino acids, cysteine and phenylalanine included. Only the CDR3 part of the read is kept: 39 bases, read in frame from the first base. According to the germline V gene (reference sequence), CDR1 reads MNHNY and CDR2 reads SVGAGI. The entire isolated RNA was reverse transcribed using the High Capacity cDNA Reverse Transcription Kit, and thus expressed TCRB transcripts were sequenced. Stem cell-like memory T cell samples underwent survey-depth immunoSEQ sequencing, averaging roughly 1 million total reads per sample. Sorted cells were lysed in RLT buffer and RNA was extracted with DNase-treated RNeasy Micro or Mini kits, depending on cell number. Each cell subset was processed separately to prevent cross-contamination, with patient and healthy donor samples processed together. The immunoSEQ multiplex PCR was used to amplify TCRB sequences from cDNA, yielding 87-bp fragments that span the CDR3 region. The amplicons were sequenced using the Illumina HiSeq platform. The study's own analysis went as follows. PCR bias was corrected computationally using synthetic template baselines, and reads within Hamming distance 2 were collapsed, with unmergeable singletons discarded. Reads were aligned to IMGT to assign V, D and J genes, CDR3 length, and insertions or deletions at six rearrangement sites. Within each subset, clonotype counts were normalized to sorted cell number, after which true diversity and Gini coefficients were computed with the tcR R package. Repertoire sharing was quantified using the overlap coefficient calculated on TCRB nucleotide sequences. TCRdb carries this immuneACCESS record with in-frame sequences only. Its versions omit some clonotypes, under half of them owing to an unresolved V gene in the studies checked, with the rest unexplained. V, J and clone size reflect that table, while D and trimming were determined from the DNA. For this sample the table gives over 40,000 clones, of which 50% were detected only once. 0.2% to 0.3% of the sample belongs to the ten largest clones.

Sequenced: stem cell memory CD4+ T cells from blood. The label giving this sample's cell subset or site can be read as: stem cell-like memory CD4+ T cells. The chain was built from TRBV6-6 and TRBJ2-5; the D segment could be TRBD1, given 5 matching bases. This sequence was found in a woman in her 30s in good health. The CDR3 protein is CASSYSREKTQYF. The DNA is as follows: TGTGCCAGCAGTTACAGCAGGGAAAAGACCCAGTACTTC.